This T cell receptor (beta chain) came from a study of blood T cells in healthy people across ages. The table lists this clonotype with a few counts. What it recognizes is unknown. Every donor contributed about 10 milliliters of peripheral blood by blood draw. The study isolated at least 6.5 million PBMCs from each sample. Total RNA, at least 5 micrograms per sample, was extracted from PBMCs. Combining a sample-barcoded 5' primer with a J-beta primer mix, a second PCR ran for roughly 7 to 12 cycles. TCRdb independently ran MiXCR on the 5' RACE reads; one entry per CDR3 protein. The sample records approximately 2,000,000 distinct CDR3 sequences, roughly two fifths being singletons. General observations from the study: Age brought a roughly linear fall in TCR beta diversity measured per million T cells.

The clonotype originates from a human donor in good health. The sequenced sample was blood.

In nucleotides, the CDR3 is TGTGCCAGCAGCTTAAATTTTGGGACAGACTCCTACGAGCAGTACTTC. It codes for CASSLNFGTDSYEQYF. The V gene is TRBV11-2, the J gene TRBJ2-7, with 7 bases fitting TRBD1. The CDR3 runs to 16 residues. The ends lost 2 bases at V and 0 bases at J; junction bases unmatched: 7. Germline-derived CDR1 and CDR2 are SGHAT and FQNNGV.